This entry lists 2 T cell receptor beta chains sequenced from one sample in a study of Ad26.COV2.S vaccination and SARS-CoV-2 variants. The method was immunoSEQ multiplex PCR; TCRdb's version includes in-frame clones alone and lacks a portion of them. The table shows about 680,000 clones, with 80% to 90% occurring only once. Treatment: over 15 received Ad26.COV2.S at low or high dose, single or two shots; several received placebo; per-sample allocation not given. Sampling was done on day 63 after the first vaccine or placebo injection. The sample here was peripheral blood, taken in a trial of Ad26.COV2.S vaccine versus placebo. The source of these receptors is a person between 18 and 65 years old who received the Ad26.COV2.S COVID-19 vaccine or a placebo.

J is TRBJ2-5 and V is TRBV19; D unresolved. The V and J ends lost 4 bases and 2 bases respectively, with 17 bases between them. The CDR3 has 16 residues. Looked up from germline, CDR1 is LNHDA and CDR2 is SQIVND (reference sequence). The DNA for the CDR3 is TGTGCCAGTAGTAGGGCTCATAGCCTCTTTCAAGAGACCCAGTACTTC. This gives the protein CASSRAHSLFQETQYF.

CDR3 sequence reads: CASSQADPDTIYF. The CDR3 DNA reads TGCGCCAGCAGCCAAGCCGACCCCGACACCATATATTTT. This chain connects TRBV4-3 to TRBJ1-3, with D hard to call. Looked up from germline, CDR1 is LGHNA and CDR2 is YSLEER. The CDR3 extends over 13 amino acids. Trimming removed 1 base from V and 8 bases from J, with 9 bases in between.